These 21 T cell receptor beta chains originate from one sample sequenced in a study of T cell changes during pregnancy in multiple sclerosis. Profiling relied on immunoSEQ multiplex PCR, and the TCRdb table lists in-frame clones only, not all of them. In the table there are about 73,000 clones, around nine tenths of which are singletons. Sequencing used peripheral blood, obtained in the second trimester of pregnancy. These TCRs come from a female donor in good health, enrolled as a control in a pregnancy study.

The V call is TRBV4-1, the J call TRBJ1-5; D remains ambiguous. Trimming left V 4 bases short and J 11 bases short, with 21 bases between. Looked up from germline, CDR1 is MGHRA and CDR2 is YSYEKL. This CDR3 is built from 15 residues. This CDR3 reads CASSPTVQTGGAQHF. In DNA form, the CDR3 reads TGCGCCAGCAGCCCTACCGTCCAGACGGGTGGTGCCCAGCATTTT.

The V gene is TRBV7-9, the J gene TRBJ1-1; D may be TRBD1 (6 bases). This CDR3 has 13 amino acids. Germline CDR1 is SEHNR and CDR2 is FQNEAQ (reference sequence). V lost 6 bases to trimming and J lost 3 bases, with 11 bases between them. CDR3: CASSNSGDTEAFF. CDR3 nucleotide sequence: TGTGCCAGCAGTAACTCAGGGGACACTGAAGCTTTCTTT.

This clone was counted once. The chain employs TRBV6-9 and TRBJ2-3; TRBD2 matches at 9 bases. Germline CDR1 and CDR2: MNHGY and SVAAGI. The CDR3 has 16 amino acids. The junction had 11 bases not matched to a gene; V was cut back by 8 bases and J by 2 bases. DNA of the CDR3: TGTGCCAGCGGCGATCTAGCGGGGATCCTCACAGATACGCAGTATTTT. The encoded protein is CASGDLAGILTDTQYF.

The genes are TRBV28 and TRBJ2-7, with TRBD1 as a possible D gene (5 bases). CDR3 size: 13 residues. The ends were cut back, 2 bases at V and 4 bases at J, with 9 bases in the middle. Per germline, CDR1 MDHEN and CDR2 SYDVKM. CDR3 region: CASSLQGNYEQYF. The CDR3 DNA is TGTGCCAGCAGTTTACAGGGAAATTACGAGCAGTACTTC.

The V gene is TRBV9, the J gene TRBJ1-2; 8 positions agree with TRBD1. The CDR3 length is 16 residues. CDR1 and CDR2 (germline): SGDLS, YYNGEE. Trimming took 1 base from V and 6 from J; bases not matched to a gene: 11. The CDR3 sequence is CASSVSRTDREDGYTF. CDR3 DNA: TGTGCCAGCAGCGTAAGTAGGACGGACAGGGAAGATGGCTACACCTTC.

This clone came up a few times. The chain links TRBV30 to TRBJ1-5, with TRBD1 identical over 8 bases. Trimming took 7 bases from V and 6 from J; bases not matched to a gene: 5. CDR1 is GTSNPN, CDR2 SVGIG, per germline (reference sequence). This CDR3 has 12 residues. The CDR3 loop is CAFDRGSQPQHF. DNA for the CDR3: TGTGCCTTTGACAGGGGCTCTCAGCCCCAGCATTTT. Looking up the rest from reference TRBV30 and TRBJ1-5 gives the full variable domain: SQTIHQWPATLVQPVGSPLSLECTVEGTSNPNLYWYRQAAGRGLQLLFYSVGIGQISSEVPQNLSASRPQDRQFILSSKKLLLSDSGFYLCAFDRGSQPQHFGDGTRLSIL.

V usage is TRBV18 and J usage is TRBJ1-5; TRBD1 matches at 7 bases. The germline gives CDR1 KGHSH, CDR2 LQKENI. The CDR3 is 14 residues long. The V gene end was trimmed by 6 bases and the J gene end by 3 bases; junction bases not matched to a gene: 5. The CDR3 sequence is CASSQQGYNQPQHF. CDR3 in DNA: TGTGCCAGCTCCCAACAGGGGTACAATCAGCCCCAGCATTTT.

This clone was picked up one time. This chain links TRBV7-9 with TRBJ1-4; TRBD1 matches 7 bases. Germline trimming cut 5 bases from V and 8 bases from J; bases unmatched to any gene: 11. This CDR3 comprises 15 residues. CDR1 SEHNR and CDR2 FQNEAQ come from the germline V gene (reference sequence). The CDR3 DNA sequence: TGTGCCAGCAGCCCGGGCCGAGGGACAGCAGAAAAACTGTTTTTT. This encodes CASSPGRGTAEKLFF. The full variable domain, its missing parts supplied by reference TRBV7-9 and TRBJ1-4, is DTGVSQNPRHKITKRGQNVTFRCDPISEHNRLYWYRQTLGQGPEFLTYFQNEAQLEKSRLLSDRFSAERPKGSFSTLEIQRTEQGDSAMYLCASSPGRGTAEKLFFGSGTQLSVL.

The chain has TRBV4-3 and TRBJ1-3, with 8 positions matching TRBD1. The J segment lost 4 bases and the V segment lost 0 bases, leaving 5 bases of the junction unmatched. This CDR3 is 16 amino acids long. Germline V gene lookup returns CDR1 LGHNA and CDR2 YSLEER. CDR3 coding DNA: TGCGCCAGCAGCCAAGATTGGACAGGGTCGGGAAACACCATATATTTT. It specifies CASSQDWTGSGNTIYF.

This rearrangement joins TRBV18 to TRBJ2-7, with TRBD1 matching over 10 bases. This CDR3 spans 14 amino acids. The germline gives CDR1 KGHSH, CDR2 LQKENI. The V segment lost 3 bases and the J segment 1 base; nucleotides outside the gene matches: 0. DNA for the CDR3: TGTGCCAGCTCACCGGACAGGGGGTCCTACGAGCAGTACTTC. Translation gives CASSPDRGSYEQYF.

The CDR3 DNA is TGTGCCAGTATATCGGCGACAGGGCAAAACACTGAAGCTTTCTTT. Translated, it gives CASISATGQNTEAFF. The V call is TRBV19, the J call TRBJ1-1, with 7 nucleotides matching TRBD1. The CDR3 is made up of 15 amino acids. In germline, CDR1 is LNHDA, CDR2 SQIVND (reference sequence). The V segment lost 7 bases and the J segment 2 bases; nucleotides outside the gene matches: 10.

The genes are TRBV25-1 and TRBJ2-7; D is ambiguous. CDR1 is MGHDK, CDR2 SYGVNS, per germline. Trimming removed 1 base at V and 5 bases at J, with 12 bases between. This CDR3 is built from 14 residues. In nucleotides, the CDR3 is TGTGCCAGCAGTGAATCTTGGAGCACCGACGAGCAGTACTTC. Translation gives CASSESWSTDEQYF.

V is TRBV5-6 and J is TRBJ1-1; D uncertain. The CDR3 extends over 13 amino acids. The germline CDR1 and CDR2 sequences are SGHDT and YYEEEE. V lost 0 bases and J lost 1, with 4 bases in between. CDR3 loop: CASSLGRNTEAFF. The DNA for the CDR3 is TGTGCCAGCAGCTTGGGCAGGAACACTGAAGCTTTCTTT. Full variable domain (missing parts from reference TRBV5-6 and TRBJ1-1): DAGVTQSPTHLIKTRGQQVTLRCSPKSGHDTVSWYQQALGQGPQFIFQYYEEEERQRGNFPDRFSGHQFPNYSSELNVNALLLGDSALYLCASSLGRNTEAFFGQGTRLTVV.

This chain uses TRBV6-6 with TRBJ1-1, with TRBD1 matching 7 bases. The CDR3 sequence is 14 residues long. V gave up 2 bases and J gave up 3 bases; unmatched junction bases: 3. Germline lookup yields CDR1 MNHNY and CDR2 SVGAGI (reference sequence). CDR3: CASSYNQGDTEAFF. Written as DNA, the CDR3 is TGTGCCAGCAGTTACAATCAGGGGGACACTGAAGCTTTCTTT.

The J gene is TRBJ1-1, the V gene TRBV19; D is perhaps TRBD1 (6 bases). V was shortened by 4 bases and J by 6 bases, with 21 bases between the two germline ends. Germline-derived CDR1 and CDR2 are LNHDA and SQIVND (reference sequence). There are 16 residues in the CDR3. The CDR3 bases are TGTGCCAGTAGTAACCCCCTACAGGGAAGAGTCGCTGAAGCTTTCTTT. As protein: CASSNPLQGRVAEAFF. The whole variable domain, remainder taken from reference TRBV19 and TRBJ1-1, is DGGITQSPKYLFRKEGQNVTLSCEQNLNHDAMYWYRQDPGQGLRLIYYSQIVNDFQKGDIAEGYSVSREKKESFPLTVTSAQKNPTAFYLCASSNPLQGRVAEAFFGQGTRLTVV.

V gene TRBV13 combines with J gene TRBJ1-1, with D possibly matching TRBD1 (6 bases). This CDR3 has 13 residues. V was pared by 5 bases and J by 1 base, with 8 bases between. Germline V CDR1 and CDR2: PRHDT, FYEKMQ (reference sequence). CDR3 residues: CASSRTENTEAFF. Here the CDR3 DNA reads TGTGCCAGCAGCCGGACAGAGAACACTGAAGCTTTCTTT.

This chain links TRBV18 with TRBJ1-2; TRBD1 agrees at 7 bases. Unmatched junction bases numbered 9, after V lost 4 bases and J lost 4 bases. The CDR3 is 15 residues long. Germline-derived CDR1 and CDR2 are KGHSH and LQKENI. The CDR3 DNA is TGTGCCAGCTCACTGATTTCCAGGGACAGCTATGGCTACACCTTC. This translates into CASSLISRDSYGYTF.

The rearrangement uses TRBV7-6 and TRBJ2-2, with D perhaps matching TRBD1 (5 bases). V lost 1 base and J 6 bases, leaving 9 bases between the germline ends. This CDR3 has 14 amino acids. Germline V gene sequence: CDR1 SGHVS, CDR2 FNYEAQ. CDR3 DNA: TGTGCCAGCAGCTTAGTCAGGGAAGCCGGGGAGCTGTTTTTT. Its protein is CASSLVREAGELFF.

CDR3 loop: CASSLPRDRADVGQFF. CDR3 nucleotides: TGTGCCAGCAGCTTGCCCCGGGACAGGGCCGACGTTGGGCAGTTCTTC. The chain combines TRBV11-2 with TRBJ2-1; 9 positions agree with TRBD1. The germline gives CDR1 SGHAT, CDR2 FQNNGV. V dropped 3 bases and J dropped 12; count of bases not matched to a gene: 15. The CDR3 has 16 amino acids.

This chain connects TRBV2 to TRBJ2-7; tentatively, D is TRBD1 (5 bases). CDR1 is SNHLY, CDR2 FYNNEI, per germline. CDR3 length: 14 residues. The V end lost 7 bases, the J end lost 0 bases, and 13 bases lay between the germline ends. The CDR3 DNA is TGTGCCAGCACTGGGCGACAGTCCTCCTACGAGCAGTACTTC. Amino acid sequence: CASTGRQSSYEQYF.

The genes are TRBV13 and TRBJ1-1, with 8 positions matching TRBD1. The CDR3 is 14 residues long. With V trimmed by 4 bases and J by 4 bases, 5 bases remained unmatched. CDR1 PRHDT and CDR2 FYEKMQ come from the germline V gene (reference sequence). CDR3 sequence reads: CASSSETGVTEAFF. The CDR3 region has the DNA TGTGCCAGCAGCTCAGAGACAGGGGTCACTGAAGCTTTCTTT.